This passage covers 17 T cell receptor beta chains from one sample sequenced in a study of shared clonotypes between healthy human individuals. TCRdb's table, derived via immunoSEQ multiplex PCR, lists solely in-frame clones and lacks some. Of about 800,000 clones in the sample, around 96% are singletons; the top ten hold less than 0.3%. In the naive CD8 group, cells lacked CD45RO and were positively selected for CCR7, so terminally differentiated effector memory CD45RA+ cells were left out. Sequences were obtained from naive CD8+ T cells sorted from blood. These receptors originate from a man aged 25-45 years in good health.

Note on this clone: The sample has other DNA sequences that encode this CDR3 too. The V and J genes are TRBV19 and TRBJ1-1, with TRBD1 matching over 8 bases. The trim removed 5 bases at V and 0 bases at J, leaving 5 bases unmatched. Germline lookup yields CDR1 LNHDA and CDR2 SQIVND (reference sequence). This CDR3 region has 15 residues. The DNA for the CDR3 is TGTGCCAGTAGTTCCGGGACAGGACTGAACACTGAAGCTTTCTTT. It is translated as CASSSGTGLNTEAFF.

With respect to this clone: The same CDR3 also results from other DNA sequences found in this sample. This chain links TRBV7-6 with TRBJ2-7; 10 positions match TRBD1. This CDR3 comprises 15 residues. In germline, CDR1 is SGHVS, CDR2 FNYEAQ. With 5 bases clipped from V and 1 base from J, the junction kept 5 bases outside the gene matches. DNA for the CDR3: TGTGCCAGCAGCCGCGGGACAGGGGCTTCCTACGAGCAGTACTTC. Protein: CASSRGTGASYEQYF.

The chain links TRBV7-3 to TRBJ2-1, with 11 bases fitting TRBD2. This CDR3 is built from 19 residues. V gave up 5 bases and J gave up 4 bases; unmatched junction bases: 16. Germline V gene lookup returns CDR1 SGHTA and CDR2 FQGTGA. The CDR3 here is CASSPKAGTSGLVYNEQFF. In nucleotides, the CDR3 is TGTGCCAGCAGCCCAAAGGCGGGGACTAGCGGTTTAGTTTACAATGAGCAGTTCTTC.

The CDR3 DNA reads TGTGCCAGTAGCTGGGCGGGAGCCCCCTACGAGCAGTACTTC. It is translated as CASSWAGAPYEQYF. This chain joins TRBV19 and TRBJ2-7; 7 nucleotides agree with TRBD2. Germline-derived CDR1 and CDR2 are LNHDA and SQIVND (reference sequence). J gave up 2 bases and V 6 bases, and 7 bases lay outside the gene matches. The CDR3 is 14 amino acids.

In this sample, this clone turned up once. The V call is TRBV5-1, the J call TRBJ2-7, with D possibly matching TRBD2 (12 bases). The CDR3 is 23 amino acids. Looked up from germline, CDR1 is SGHRS and CDR2 is YFSETQ. V gave up 4 bases and J gave up 3 bases, with 41 bases separating them. Here the CDR3 reads CASSDPGTGGLGLGLAGYYEQYF. In DNA, the CDR3 is TGCGCCAGCAGCGACCCCGGGACAGGGGGTTTAGGATTGGGACTAGCGGGCTACTACGAGCAGTACTTC.

The chain carries TRBV5-1 and TRBJ2-7; 8 bases match TRBD1. J gave up 1 base and V 4 bases, and 16 bases lay outside the gene matches. The CDR3 has 18 amino acids. CDR1 SGHRS and CDR2 YFSETQ come from the germline V gene. In nucleotides, the CDR3 is TGCGCCAGCAGCCCGCCACGGACAGGGAATGGGGGGTCCTACGAGCAGTACTTC. Protein sequence: CASSPPRTGNGGSYEQYF.

The chain is built from TRBV7-8 and TRBJ1-1; tentatively, D is TRBD1 (5 bases). Germline loops: CDR1 SGHVS, CDR2 FQNEAQ. The V gene lost 4 bases and the J gene lost 7 bases, with 19 bases spanning the gap. The CDR3 loop spans 15 amino acids. The CDR3 here is CASSSPENRDFEAFF. In nucleotides, the CDR3 is TGTGCCAGCAGCTCGCCGGAAAACCGGGACTTTGAAGCTTTCTTT.

V usage is TRBV5-1 and J usage is TRBJ2-3; 9 positions agree with TRBD1. The CDR3 consists of 16 residues. Germline V gene sequence: CDR1 SGHRS, CDR2 YFSETQ. V gave up 0 bases and J gave up 0 bases; unmatched junction bases: 2. The CDR3 DNA reads TGCGCCAGCAGCTTGGGGACAGGGGTCAGCACAGATACGCAGTATTTT. Protein product: CASSLGTGVSTDTQYF.

V and J are TRBV19 and TRBJ2-4; no reliable D call. Germline loops: CDR1 LNHDA, CDR2 SQIVND (reference sequence). V was shortened by 3 bases and J by 0 bases, with 9 bases between the two germline ends. CDR3 length: 15 residues. CDR3 sequence: CASSITGLAKNIQYF. The CDR3 nucleotides read TGTGCCAGTAGTATTACGGGCCTAGCCAAAAACATTCAGTACTTC.

J is TRBJ1-3 and V is TRBV18; D gene uncertain. CDR1 KGHSH and CDR2 LQKENI come from the germline V gene. V was pared by 0 bases and J by 4 bases, with 10 bases between. The CDR3 is 15 amino acids. The CDR3 nucleotides are TGTGCCAGCTCACCACCAGCTGGATTAGGAAACACCATATATTTT. It encodes CASSPPAGLGNTIYF.

V is TRBV29-1 and J is TRBJ1-1; TRBD1 aligns across 10 bases. The CDR3 has 16 residues. CDR1 SQVTM and CDR2 ANQGSEA come from the germline V gene. Losses at the gene ends were 1 base for V and 1 base for J; bases not matched to a gene: 6. This CDR3 reads CSVEGRGQGTNTEAFF. CDR3 nucleotides: TGCAGCGTTGAAGGACGGGGACAGGGGACGAACACTGAAGCTTTCTTT.

V and J are TRBV27 and TRBJ2-7; D is possibly TRBD2 (5 bases). From germline, CDR1 is MNHEY and CDR2 SMNVEV (reference sequence). This CDR3 has 14 residues. Trimming left V 3 bases short and J 4 bases short, with 13 bases between. CDR3 protein: CASSFDSGGYEQYF. The CDR3 DNA sequence: TGTGCCAGCAGTTTCGACTCAGGAGGTTACGAGCAGTACTTC.

V and J are TRBV2 and TRBJ1-2, with 9 positions matching TRBD1. With 6 bases clipped from V and 6 bases from J, the junction kept 8 bases outside the gene matches. This CDR3 has 14 amino acids. Germline V CDR1 and CDR2: SNHLY, FYNNEI. This chain's CDR3 is CASRGTGRQHGYTF. The CDR3 DNA reads TGTGCCAGCAGAGGGACAGGGAGACAGCATGGCTACACCTTC.

The rearrangement links TRBV13 to TRBJ1-1; the D is unclear. Germline V gene data show CDR1 as PRHDT and CDR2 as FYEKMQ (reference sequence). V was pared by 5 bases and J by 1 base, with 11 bases between. The CDR3 extends over 14 amino acids. CDR3 bases: TGTGCCAGCAGCCACTCGGGAGCGAACACTGAAGCTTTCTTT. Amino acid sequence: CASSHSGANTEAFF.

The CDR3 loop reads CATSPGGRYEQYF. CDR3 DNA sequence: TGTGCCACCTCCCCAGGGGGCCGGTACGAGCAGTACTTC. The rearrangement links TRBV27 to TRBJ2-7, with 8 bases matching TRBD1. The CDR3 has 13 amino acids. V lost 10 bases and J lost 4; bases outside the gene matches: 9. The germline V gene encodes CDR1 MNHEY and CDR2 SMNVEV (reference sequence).

The chain joins TRBV19 to TRBJ2-1; TRBD2 aligns across 9 bases. J lost 5 bases, V lost 6 bases, and 11 bases had no gene match. The CDR3 spans 16 residues. The germline V gene has CDR1 LNHDA and CDR2 SQIVND (reference sequence). As DNA, the CDR3 is TGTGCCAGTAGCCTTCTAAGCGGGAGGCAGGACAATGAGCAGTTCTTC. It yields the protein CASSLLSGRQDNEQFF.

The chain employs TRBV6-6 and TRBJ2-7; D uncertain. From germline, CDR1 is MNHNY and CDR2 SVGAGI (reference sequence). The V end was cut by 1 base, the J end by 0 bases, with 4 bases between. CDR3 length: 13 residues. DNA of the CDR3: TGTGCCAGCAGTTACTACGGCTCCTACGAGCAGTACTTC. Amino acid sequence: CASSYYGSYEQYF.